The sequence of this T cell receptor (beta chain) was determined in a study of blood T cells in healthy people across ages. Findings and limits, study-wide: In these data, TCR beta diversity tracked strongly with naive T cell percentage. Leaving the PBMCs unsorted stopped any conclusive comparison of naive versus antigen-experienced cells.

This clonotype was counted only a few times. Its antigen is undetermined. Then a second PCR, running about 6 to 12 cycles, was carried out with a sample-barcoded 5' primer and a J-beta primer mix. Per-sample output comprised a minimum of 2.5 million paired-end reads containing CDR3. TCRdb reprocessed the 5' RACE reads with MiXCR, giving one entry per CDR3 protein. There are 660,000 or so distinct CDR3 sequences in the sample; around three fifths occur only once, and 30% to 40% lies in the top ten. The germline gives CDR1 LGHDT, CDR2 YNNKEL (reference sequence). Trimming cost V 4 bases and J 3 bases, with 6 bases left between them. The length of the CDR3 is 12 residues.

The sequencing input was blood. This chain links TRBV3-1 with TRBJ1-2; D uncertain. This TCR was sampled from a man aged 60-69 years in good health. The CDR3, as DNA: TGTGCCAGCAGCCTATGGGACTATGGCTACACCTTC. Protein: CASSLWDYGYTF.